This T cell receptor (beta chain) was found in a study of CD8 T cells in ankylosing spondylitis. Study results and caveats: What seemed typical of ankylosing spondylitis blood was a TCR beta motif built from about 8 highly homologous variants. Peripheral blood samples showed relatively rare disease-linked clones, and these clones were CD8+.

TCRdb passed the 5' RACE reads through MiXCR, listing each CDR3 protein once. This table has about 700,000 distinct CDR3 sequences, around 20% appearing once. This clonotype was recorded a few times. Its matching antigen is unknown. The CDR3 has 15 residues. Germline V gives CDR1 KGHSH, CDR2 LQKENI. The ends were cut back, 2 bases at V and 3 bases at J, with 11 bases in the middle. The receptor comes from a male donor with ankylosing spondylitis. V and J are TRBV18 and TRBJ2-1, with D maybe TRBD1 (6 bases). The source material was blood, either unsorted or a sorted T cell fraction (not recorded which). CDR3 loop: CASSPTRGGYNEQFF. CDR3 DNA sequence: TGTGCCAGCTCACCAACCAGGGGCGGCTACAATGAGCAGTTCTTC.